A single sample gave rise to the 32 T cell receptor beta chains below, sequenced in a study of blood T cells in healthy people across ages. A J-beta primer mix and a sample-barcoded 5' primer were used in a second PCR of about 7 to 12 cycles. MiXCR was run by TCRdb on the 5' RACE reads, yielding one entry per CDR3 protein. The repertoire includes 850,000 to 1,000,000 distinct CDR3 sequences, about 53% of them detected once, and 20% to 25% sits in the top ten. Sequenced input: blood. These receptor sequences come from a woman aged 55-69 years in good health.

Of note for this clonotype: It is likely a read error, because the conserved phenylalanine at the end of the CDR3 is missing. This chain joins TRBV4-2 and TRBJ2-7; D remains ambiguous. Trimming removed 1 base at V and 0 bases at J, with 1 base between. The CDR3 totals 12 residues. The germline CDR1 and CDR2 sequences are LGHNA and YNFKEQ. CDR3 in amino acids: CASSQGSYEQYL. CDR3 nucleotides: TGTGCCAGCAGCCAAGGCTCCTACGAGCAGTACCTC.

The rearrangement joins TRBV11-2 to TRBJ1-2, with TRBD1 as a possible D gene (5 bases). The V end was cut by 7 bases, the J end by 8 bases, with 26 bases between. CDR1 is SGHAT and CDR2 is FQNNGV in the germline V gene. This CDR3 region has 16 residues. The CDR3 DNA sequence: TGTGCCAGCACCACTCACGGGGCGGACGCCTTCGGGGGCTACACCTTC. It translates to CASTTHGADAFGGYTF.

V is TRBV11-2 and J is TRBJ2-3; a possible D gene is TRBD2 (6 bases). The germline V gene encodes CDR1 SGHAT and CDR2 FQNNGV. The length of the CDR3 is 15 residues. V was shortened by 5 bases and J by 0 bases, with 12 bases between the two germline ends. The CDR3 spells CASSPGVKSTDTQYF. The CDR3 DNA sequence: TGTGCCAGCAGCCCGGGGGTAAAAAGCACAGATACGCAGTATTTT.

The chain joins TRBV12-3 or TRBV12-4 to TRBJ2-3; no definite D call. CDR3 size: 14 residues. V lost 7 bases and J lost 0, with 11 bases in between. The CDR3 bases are TGTGCCAGCATCGAGGTGGGCAGCACAGATACGCAGTATTTT. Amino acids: CASIEVGSTDTQYF.

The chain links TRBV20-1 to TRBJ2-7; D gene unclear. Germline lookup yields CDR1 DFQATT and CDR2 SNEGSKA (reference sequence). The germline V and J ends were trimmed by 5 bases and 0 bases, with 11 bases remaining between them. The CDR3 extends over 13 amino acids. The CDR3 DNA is TGCAGTGCTGAAACGGACCACTCCTACGAGCAGTACTTC. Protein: CSAETDHSYEQYF.

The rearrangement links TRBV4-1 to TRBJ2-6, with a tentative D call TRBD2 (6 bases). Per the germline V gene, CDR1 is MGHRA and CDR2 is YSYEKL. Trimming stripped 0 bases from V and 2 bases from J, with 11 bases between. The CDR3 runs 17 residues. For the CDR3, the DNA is TGCGCCAGCAGCCAAGATCTGGAGGGGCCTGGGGCCAACGTCCTGACTTTC. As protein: CASSQDLEGPGANVLTF.

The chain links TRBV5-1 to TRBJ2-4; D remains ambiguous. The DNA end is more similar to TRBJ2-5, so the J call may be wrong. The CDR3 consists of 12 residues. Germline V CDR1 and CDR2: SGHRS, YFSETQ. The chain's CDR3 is CASSLAEKTQYF. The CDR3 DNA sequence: TGCGCCAGCAGCTTAGCCGAGAAGACCCAGTACTTC.

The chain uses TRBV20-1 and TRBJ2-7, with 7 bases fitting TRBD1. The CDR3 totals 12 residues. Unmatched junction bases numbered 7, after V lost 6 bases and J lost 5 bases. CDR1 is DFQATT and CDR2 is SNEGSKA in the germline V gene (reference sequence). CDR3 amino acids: CSAIQGINEQYF. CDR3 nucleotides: TGCAGTGCAATACAGGGGATTAACGAGCAGTACTTC.

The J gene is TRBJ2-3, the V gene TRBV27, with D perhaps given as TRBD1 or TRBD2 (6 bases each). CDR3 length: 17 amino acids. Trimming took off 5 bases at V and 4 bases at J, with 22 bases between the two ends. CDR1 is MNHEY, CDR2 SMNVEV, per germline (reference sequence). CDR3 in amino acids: CASSPYREEGPPDTQYF. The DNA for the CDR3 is TGTGCCAGCAGTCCTTACAGGGAGGAAGGCCCCCCAGATACGCAGTATTTT.

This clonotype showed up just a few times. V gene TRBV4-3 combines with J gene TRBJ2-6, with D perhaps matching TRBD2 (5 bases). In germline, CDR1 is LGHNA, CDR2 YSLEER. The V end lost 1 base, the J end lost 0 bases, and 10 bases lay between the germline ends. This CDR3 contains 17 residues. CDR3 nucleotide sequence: TGCGCCAGCAGCCAAGGGCTAGCTCGCTCTGGGGCCAACGTCCTGACTTTC. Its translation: CASSQGLARSGANVLTF.

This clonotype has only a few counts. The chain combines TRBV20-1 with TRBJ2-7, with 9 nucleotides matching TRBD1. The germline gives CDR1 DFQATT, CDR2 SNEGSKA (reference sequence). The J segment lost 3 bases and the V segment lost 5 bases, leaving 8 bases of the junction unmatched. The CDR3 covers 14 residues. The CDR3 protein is CSALFYRGLYEQYF. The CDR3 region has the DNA TGCAGTGCTCTTTTCTACAGGGGGCTCTACGAGCAGTACTTC.

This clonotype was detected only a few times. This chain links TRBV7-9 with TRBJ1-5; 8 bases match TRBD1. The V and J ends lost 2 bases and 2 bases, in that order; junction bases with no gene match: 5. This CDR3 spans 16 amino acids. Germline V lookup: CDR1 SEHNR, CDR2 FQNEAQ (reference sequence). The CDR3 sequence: CASSLFQGAGNQPQHF. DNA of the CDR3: TGTGCCAGCAGCTTATTCCAGGGGGCTGGCAATCAGCCCCAGCATTTT.

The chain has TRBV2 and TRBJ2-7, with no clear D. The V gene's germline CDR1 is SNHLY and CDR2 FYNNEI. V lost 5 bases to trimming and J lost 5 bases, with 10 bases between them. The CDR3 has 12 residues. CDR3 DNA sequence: TGTGCCAGCAGTAGATTACAGAACGAGCAGTACTTC. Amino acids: CASSRLQNEQYF.

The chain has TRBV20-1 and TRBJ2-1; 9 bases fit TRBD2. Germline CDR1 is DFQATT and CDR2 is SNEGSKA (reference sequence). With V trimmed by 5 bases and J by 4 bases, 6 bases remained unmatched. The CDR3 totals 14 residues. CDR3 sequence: CSAESSGKYNEQFF. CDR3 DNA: TGCAGTGCTGAATCTAGCGGGAAATACAATGAGCAGTTCTTC.

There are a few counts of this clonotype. This CDR3 reads CASSLGGNGLETQYF. The CDR3, as DNA: TGTGCCAGCAGCTTAGGTGGGAACGGCTTGGAGACCCAGTACTTC. This sequence joins TRBV7-2 and TRBJ2-5; D unclear. Trimming took off 1 base at V and 5 bases at J, with 14 bases between the two ends. This CDR3 spans 15 amino acids. Germline V lookup: CDR1 SGHTA, CDR2 FQGNSA.

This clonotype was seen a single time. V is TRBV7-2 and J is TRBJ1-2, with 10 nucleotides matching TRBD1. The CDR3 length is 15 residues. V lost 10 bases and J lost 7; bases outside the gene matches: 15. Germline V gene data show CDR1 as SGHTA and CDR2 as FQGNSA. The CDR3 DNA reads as TGTGCCATCAAAAGCGCCGGGACAGGGGTATCTGGCTACACCTTC. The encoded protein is CAIKSAGTGVSGYTF.

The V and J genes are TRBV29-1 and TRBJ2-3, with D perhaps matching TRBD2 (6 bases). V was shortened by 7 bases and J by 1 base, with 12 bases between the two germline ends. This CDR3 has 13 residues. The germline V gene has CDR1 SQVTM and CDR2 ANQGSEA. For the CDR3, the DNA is TGCAGCGGACGGACTATTCGCACAGATACGCAGTATTTT. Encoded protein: CSGRTIRTDTQYF.

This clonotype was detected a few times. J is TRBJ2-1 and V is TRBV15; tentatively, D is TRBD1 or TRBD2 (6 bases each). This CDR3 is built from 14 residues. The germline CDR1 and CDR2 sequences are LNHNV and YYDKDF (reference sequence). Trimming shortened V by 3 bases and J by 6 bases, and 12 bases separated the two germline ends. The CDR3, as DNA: TGTGCCACCAGCAGGGGATGGGGGGCCAATGAGCAGTTCTTC. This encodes CATSRGWGANEQFF.

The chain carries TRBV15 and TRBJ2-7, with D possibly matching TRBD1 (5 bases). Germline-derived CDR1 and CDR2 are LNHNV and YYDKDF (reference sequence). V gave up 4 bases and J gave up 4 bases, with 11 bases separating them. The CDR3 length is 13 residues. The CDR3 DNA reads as TGTGCCACCAGCAAAGATAAGGGGTACGAGCAGTACTTC. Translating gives CATSKDKGYEQYF.

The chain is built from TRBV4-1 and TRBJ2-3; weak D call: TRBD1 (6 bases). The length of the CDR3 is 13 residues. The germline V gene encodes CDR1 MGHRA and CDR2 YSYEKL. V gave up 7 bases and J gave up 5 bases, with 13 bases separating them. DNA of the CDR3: TGCGCCAGCACCCCAACAGGGTTAGATACGCAGTATTTT. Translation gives CASTPTGLDTQYF.

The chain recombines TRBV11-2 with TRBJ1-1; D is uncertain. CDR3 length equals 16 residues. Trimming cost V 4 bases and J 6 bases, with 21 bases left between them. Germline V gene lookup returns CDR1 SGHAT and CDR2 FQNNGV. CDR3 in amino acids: CASSSRGFGERSEAFF. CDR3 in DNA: TGTGCCAGCAGCTCTCGCGGATTTGGGGAAAGATCTGAAGCTTTCTTT.

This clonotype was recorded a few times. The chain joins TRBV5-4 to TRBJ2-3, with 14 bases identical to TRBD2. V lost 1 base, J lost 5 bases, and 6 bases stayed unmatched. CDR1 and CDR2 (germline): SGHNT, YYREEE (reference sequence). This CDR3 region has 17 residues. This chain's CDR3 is CASSLLLGLAGGDTQYF. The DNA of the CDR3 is TGTGCCAGCAGCTTGTTACTTGGACTAGCGGGAGGAGATACGCAGTATTTT.

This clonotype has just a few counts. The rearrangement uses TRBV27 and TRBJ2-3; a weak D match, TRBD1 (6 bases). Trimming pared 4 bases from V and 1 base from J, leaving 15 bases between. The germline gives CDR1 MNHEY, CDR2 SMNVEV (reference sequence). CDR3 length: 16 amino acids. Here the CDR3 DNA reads TGTGCCAGCAGTTCTTTACAGGGAAGGGGCACAGATACGCAGTATTTT. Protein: CASSSLQGRGTDTQYF.

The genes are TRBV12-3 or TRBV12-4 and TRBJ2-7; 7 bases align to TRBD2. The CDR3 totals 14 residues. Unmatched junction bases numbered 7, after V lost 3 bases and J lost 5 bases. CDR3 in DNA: TGTGCCAGCAGTTTTGGAGGGAGGGCGAACGAGCAGTACTTC. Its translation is CASSFGGRANEQYF.

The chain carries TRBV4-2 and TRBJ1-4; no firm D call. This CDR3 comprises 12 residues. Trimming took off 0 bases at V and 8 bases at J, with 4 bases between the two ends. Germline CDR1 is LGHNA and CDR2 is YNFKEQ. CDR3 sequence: CASSQDREKLFF. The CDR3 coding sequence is TGTGCCAGCAGCCAAGATCGCGAAAAACTGTTTTTT.

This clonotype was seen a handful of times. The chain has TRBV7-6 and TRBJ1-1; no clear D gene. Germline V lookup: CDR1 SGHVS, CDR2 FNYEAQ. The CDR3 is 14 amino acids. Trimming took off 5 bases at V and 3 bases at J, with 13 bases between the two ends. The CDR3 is CASSRWAIDTEAFF. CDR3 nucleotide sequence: TGTGCCAGCAGCCGCTGGGCTATCGACACTGAAGCTTTCTTT.

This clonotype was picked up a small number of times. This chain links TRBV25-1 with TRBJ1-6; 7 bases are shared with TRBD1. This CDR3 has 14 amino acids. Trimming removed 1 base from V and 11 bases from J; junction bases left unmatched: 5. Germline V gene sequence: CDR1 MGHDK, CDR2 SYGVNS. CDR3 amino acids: CASSEFKGATPLHF. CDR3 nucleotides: TGTGCCAGCAGTGAATTTAAGGGGGCGACACCCCTCCACTTT.

CDR3 in DNA: TGCGCCAGCAGCACCGGGACCACCGGGATTGGGACCCAGTACTTC. Amino acid sequence: CASSTGTTGIGTQYF. V and J are TRBV5-1 and TRBJ2-5; D assignment may be TRBD1 or TRBD2 (5 bases each). The CDR3 is 15 amino acids. With 4 bases removed from V and 7 bases from J, the gap between germline ends came to 20 bases. Germline CDR1 reads SGHRS; CDR2 reads YFSETQ.

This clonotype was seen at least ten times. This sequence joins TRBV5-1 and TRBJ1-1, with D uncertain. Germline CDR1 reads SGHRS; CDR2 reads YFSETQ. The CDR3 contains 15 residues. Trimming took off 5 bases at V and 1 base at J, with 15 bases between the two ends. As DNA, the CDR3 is TGCGCCAGCAGGCCCTATGGCGGCGCGAACACTGAAGCTTTCTTT. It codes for CASRPYGGANTEAFF.

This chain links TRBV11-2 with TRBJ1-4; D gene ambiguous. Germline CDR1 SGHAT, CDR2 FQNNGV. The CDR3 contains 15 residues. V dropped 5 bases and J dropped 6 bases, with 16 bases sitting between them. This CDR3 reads CASSPYRAPDEKLFF. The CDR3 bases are TGTGCCAGCAGCCCTTACCGGGCCCCAGATGAAAAACTGTTTTTT.

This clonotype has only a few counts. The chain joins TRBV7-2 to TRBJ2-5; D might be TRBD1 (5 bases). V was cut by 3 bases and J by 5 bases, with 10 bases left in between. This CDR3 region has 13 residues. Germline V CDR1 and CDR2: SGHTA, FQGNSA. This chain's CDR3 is CASSFQGWETQYF. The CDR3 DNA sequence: TGTGCCAGCAGCTTCCAGGGTTGGGAGACCCAGTACTTC. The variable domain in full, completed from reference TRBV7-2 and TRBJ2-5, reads GAGVSQSPSNKVTEKGKDVELRCDPISGHTALYWYRQSLGQGLEFLIYFQGNSAPDKSGLPSDRFSAERTGGSVSTLTIQRTQQEDSAVYLCASSFQGWETQYFGPGTRLLVL.

The CDR3 loop is CASSLEGSLGELFF. The CDR3 bases are TGTGCCAGCAGCTTAGAAGGGTCGCTCGGGGAGCTGTTTTTT. The V gene is TRBV11-2, the J gene TRBJ2-2; D not certain. The CDR3 totals 14 residues. V lost 0 bases and J lost 7, with 9 bases in between. Per germline, CDR1 SGHAT and CDR2 FQNNGV.